Listed here are 27 T cell receptor beta chains from one sample, sequenced in a study of early T cells in non-severe SARS-CoV-2 infection. TCRdb processed the 5' RACE reads anew with MiXCR; each CDR3 protein has one entry. The repertoire holds 80,000 to 95,000 distinct CDR3 sequences, with roughly 15% as singletons. Sequenced here: whole blood, sampled at baseline. Receptor source: an adult who was a healthcare worker with PCR-confirmed SARS-CoV-2 infection or an uninfected control (not recorded which).

This clonotype turned up a few times. This rearrangement joins TRBV20-1 to TRBJ2-1; 10 nucleotides match TRBD1. Germline CDR1 reads DFQATT; CDR2 reads SNEGSKA (reference sequence). The J segment lost 4 bases and the V segment lost 5 bases, leaving 5 bases of the junction unmatched. This CDR3 region has 14 residues. CDR3: CSARQGARYNEQFF. The CDR3 DNA sequence: TGCAGTGCTCGACAGGGGGCGCGGTACAATGAGCAGTTCTTC.

This clonotype was counted at least ten times. The chain recombines TRBV15 with TRBJ1-2; TRBD1 might be the D (6 bases). The CDR3 covers 14 residues. In germline, CDR1 is LNHNV, CDR2 YYDKDF (reference sequence). V lost 1 base, J lost 4 bases, and 10 bases lay in between. CDR3: CATSRVGGSYGYTF. In DNA, the CDR3 is TGTGCCACCAGCAGAGTTGGGGGCAGCTATGGCTACACCTTC.

In this sample, this clonotype turned up a few times. The chain joins TRBV11-2 to TRBJ2-4; TRBD2 aligns across 9 bases. J gave up 0 bases and V 2 bases, and 8 bases lay outside the gene matches. The CDR3 sequence is 18 residues long. The germline CDR1 and CDR2 sequences are SGHAT and FQNNGV. CDR3 nucleotide sequence: TGTGCCAGCAGCTTACCACCGGGACTAGCTACAGCCAAAAACATTCAGTACTTC. Amino acids: CASSLPPGLATAKNIQYF.

The chain uses TRBV6-4 and TRBJ1-1; D gene ambiguous. The CDR3 has 13 amino acids. Germline loops: CDR1 MRHNA, CDR2 SNTAGT. Trimming removed 4 bases from V and 2 bases from J, with 8 bases in between. CDR3 sequence (DNA): TGTGCCAGCAGTGCAGAGGGTAACACTGAAGCTTTCTTT. This encodes CASSAEGNTEAFF.

This chain connects TRBV28 to TRBJ2-7; 10 bases agree with TRBD2. The germline CDR1 and CDR2 sequences are MDHEN and SYDVKM. The CDR3 contains 16 residues. V shed 6 bases and J 4 bases; nucleotides not matched to a gene: 12. The CDR3: CASSLLSGLASYEQYF. The CDR3 DNA reads TGTGCCAGCAGCCTCTTGTCGGGACTAGCGTCATACGAGCAGTACTTC.

This clonotype was seen a few times. V gene TRBV4-1 combines with J gene TRBJ2-7, with D perhaps matching TRBD2 (5 bases). CDR1 is MGHRA and CDR2 is YSYEKL in the germline V gene. The CDR3 is made up of 15 amino acids. Trimming cost V 3 bases and J 0 bases, with 12 bases left between them. The CDR3 coding sequence is TGCGCCAGCAGCCACGTCCTAGGGAGCTCCTACGAGCAGTACTTC. Translated, it gives CASSHVLGSSYEQYF.

This rearrangement joins TRBV20-1 to TRBJ1-1; tentatively, D is TRBD1 (5 bases). The CDR3 covers 11 residues. Trimming removed 6 bases from V and 3 bases from J, with 8 bases in between. Germline CDR1 DFQATT, CDR2 SNEGSKA (reference sequence). The CDR3 DNA sequence: TGCAGTGCCACGGGGCACACTGAAGCTTTCTTT. It specifies CSATGHTEAFF.

This clonotype was seen repeatedly, ten times or more. The V call is TRBV7-2, the J call TRBJ1-1; possible D gene TRBD1, 5 bases. The V gene's germline CDR1 is SGHTA and CDR2 FQGNSA. V dropped 4 bases and J dropped 8 bases, with 14 bases sitting between them. The CDR3 is 13 amino acids. CDR3 coding DNA: TGTGCCAGCAGCTCGCAGGGACTTCTCGAAGCTTTCTTT. Its translation: CASSSQGLLEAFF.

This clonotype has just a few counts. For the CDR3, the DNA is TGCGCCAGCAGCCCCGGGGTAGCGGGAGAGACCCAGTACTTC. This gives the protein CASSPGVAGETQYF. The J gene is TRBJ2-5, the V gene TRBV5-1, with 7 bases matching TRBD2. Germline V gene lookup returns CDR1 SGHRS and CDR2 YFSETQ. The ends lost 4 bases at V and 4 bases at J; junction bases unmatched: 7. The CDR3 totals 14 residues.

The chain links TRBV5-4 to TRBJ2-1; possible D gene TRBD1, 5 bases. Germline CDR1 reads SGHNT; CDR2 reads YYREEE (reference sequence). The CDR3 covers 16 residues. V dropped 0 bases and J dropped 0 bases, with 10 bases sitting between them. CDR3 in DNA: TGTGCCAGCAGCTTGGGGGGCCAACCCTCCTACAATGAGCAGTTCTTC. It encodes CASSLGGQPSYNEQFF.

This clonotype appeared many times. The gene calls are TRBV7-9 and TRBJ2-1; D uncertain. Per the germline V gene, CDR1 is SEHNR and CDR2 is FQNEAQ (reference sequence). This CDR3 comprises 11 residues. V was trimmed by 5 bases and J by 8 bases, leaving 7 bases between them. CDR3 in amino acids: CASSLPDEQFF. DNA of the CDR3: TGTGCCAGCAGCCTCCCGGATGAGCAGTTCTTC.

The rearrangement links TRBV11-2 to TRBJ2-2; D call uncertain. The CDR3 runs to 14 residues. Germline-derived CDR1 and CDR2 are SGHAT and FQNNGV. V was clipped by 5 bases and J by 8 bases, with 15 bases between them. CDR3 residues: CASSPVTDRGELFF. CDR3 nucleotide sequence: TGTGCCAGCAGCCCCGTGACGGACCGAGGGGAGCTGTTTTTT.

This clonotype was counted a few times. The CDR3 nucleotides read TGCAGTGTTATCCCCCGGGGTATCGGCTACGAGCAGTACTTC. This codes for CSVIPRGIGYEQYF. V and J are TRBV20-1 and TRBJ2-7, with D possibly TRBD2 on 5 matching bases. V lost 7 bases and J 3 bases, leaving 19 bases between the germline ends. This CDR3 contains 14 residues. Germline CDR1 and CDR2: DFQATT and SNEGSKA (reference sequence).

The chain recombines TRBV12-3 or TRBV12-4 with TRBJ2-2; D is undetermined. Trimming stripped 6 bases from V and 4 bases from J, with 12 bases between. CDR3 length equals 14 residues. The CDR3 DNA follows: TGTGCCAGCAGCGACGGGCCCGTCACCGGGGAGCTGTTTTTT. Protein sequence: CASSDGPVTGELFF.

V and J are TRBV5-1 and TRBJ1-1, with D uncertain. Germline V lookup: CDR1 SGHRS, CDR2 YFSETQ. This CDR3 is 11 amino acids long. V dropped 5 bases and J dropped 6 bases, with 8 bases sitting between them. This CDR3 is CASRGSAEAFF. The CDR3, as DNA: TGCGCCAGCAGGGGCTCCGCTGAAGCTTTCTTT.

J is TRBJ1-1 and V is TRBV7-6; D remains unclear. V was clipped by 2 bases and J by 1 base, with 5 bases between them. The CDR3 extends over 13 amino acids. Germline V lookup: CDR1 SGHVS, CDR2 FNYEAQ. The CDR3 protein is CASSLRENTEAFF. The CDR3 nucleotides read TGTGCCAGCAGCTTAAGGGAGAACACTGAAGCTTTCTTT.

This clonotype was counted a few times. V and J are TRBV10-3 and TRBJ2-7; 7 bases line up with TRBD2. J was trimmed by 2 bases and V by 11 bases; bases with no gene match: 6. From germline, CDR1 is ENHRY and CDR2 SYGVKD. This CDR3 has 12 amino acids. As DNA, the CDR3 is TGTGCCGTCCTAGCGGCTACCTACGAGCAGTACTTC. It is translated as CAVLAATYEQYF.

The genes are TRBV3-1 and TRBJ2-7; D call uncertain. The germline CDR1 and CDR2 sequences are LGHDT and YNNKEL (reference sequence). V lost 4 bases to trimming and J lost 3 bases, with 16 bases between them. CDR3 length: 15 amino acids. CDR3 residues: CASSLPGGRVYEQYF. In nucleotides, the CDR3 is TGTGCCAGCAGCCTCCCAGGCGGTCGCGTCTACGAGCAGTACTTC.

The V and J genes are TRBV29-1 and TRBJ2-1; D could derive from TRBD1 or TRBD2 (5 bases each). This CDR3 contains 14 residues. V was trimmed by 4 bases and J by 0 bases, leaving 10 bases between them. Germline loops: CDR1 SQVTM, CDR2 ANQGSEA. CDR3 amino acids: CSVAAGSSYNEQFF. CDR3 DNA sequence: TGCAGCGTTGCGGCAGGGAGCTCCTACAATGAGCAGTTCTTC.

This clonotype was detected many times. V and J are TRBV6-5 and TRBJ2-4, with D possibly matching TRBD1 (5 bases). V was trimmed by 6 bases and J by 7 bases, leaving 10 bases between them. CDR1 and CDR2 (germline): MNHEY, SVGAGI. This CDR3 spans 12 amino acids. The CDR3, as DNA: TGTGCCAGCAGGTCCAGGGTGAACATTCAGTACTTC. Its protein is CASRSRVNIQYF.

The rearrangement uses TRBV27 and TRBJ1-1; D is possibly TRBD1 (5 bases). Germline V gene lookup returns CDR1 MNHEY and CDR2 SMNVEV (reference sequence). The CDR3 loop spans 14 amino acids. Trimming stripped 2 bases from V and 4 bases from J, with 11 bases between. This CDR3 reads CASSLLGGLTEAFF. The CDR3 DNA reads TGTGCCAGCAGTTTACTTGGGGGTCTCACTGAAGCTTTCTTT.

In its sample, this clonotype was seen many times. The gene calls are TRBV7-6 and TRBJ2-3, with D perhaps being TRBD1 or TRBD2 (6 bases each). Germline lookup yields CDR1 SGHVS and CDR2 FNYEAQ. Trimming stripped 5 bases from V and 7 bases from J, with 22 bases between. The CDR3 is made up of 16 amino acids. The chain's CDR3 is CASSPVGGRASHTQYF. The CDR3 nucleotides read TGTGCCAGCAGCCCCGTCGGGGGCAGGGCATCGCATACGCAGTATTTT.

The table lists this clonotype with a few counts. The chain employs TRBV11-2 and TRBJ2-2; D unclear. V shed 0 bases and J shed 1 base, with 6 bases lying between them. From germline, CDR1 is SGHAT and CDR2 FQNNGV. CDR3 length equals 15 residues. The CDR3 is CASSLEPGNTGELFF. CDR3 in DNA: TGTGCCAGCAGCTTAGAGCCGGGGAACACCGGGGAGCTGTTTTTT. Looking up the rest from reference TRBV11-2 and TRBJ2-2 gives the full variable domain: EAGVAQSPRYKIIEKRQSVAFWCNPISGHATLYWYQQILGQGPKLLIQFQNNGVVDDSQLPKDRFSAERLKGVDSTLKIQPAKLEDSAVYLCASSLEPGNTGELFFGEGSRLTVL.

This rearrangement joins TRBV7-9 to TRBJ2-3; 10 bases agree with TRBD2. Germline trimming cut 4 bases from V and 0 bases from J; bases unmatched to any gene: 1. The germline CDR1 and CDR2 sequences are SEHNR and FQNEAQ (reference sequence). The CDR3 has 15 residues. CDR3 protein: CASSSSGGSTDTQYF. The CDR3 DNA reads as TGTGCCAGCAGCTCTAGCGGGGGTAGCACAGATACGCAGTATTTT. The complete variable domain, with remaining parts taken from reference TRBV7-9 and TRBJ2-3, reads DTGVSQNPRHKITKRGQNVTFRCDPISEHNRLYWYRQTLGQGPEFLTYFQNEAQLEKSRLLSDRFSAERPKGSFSTLEIQRTEQGDSAMYLCASSSSGGSTDTQYFGPGTRLTVL.

CDR3 DNA sequence: TGTGCCAGCAGCAAATTGAGGTCCCGAGAAAAAAACATTCAGTACTTC. Translated: CASSKLRSREKNIQYF. The genes are TRBV21-1 and TRBJ2-4; TRBD1 is the table's D call, not checked against the DNA. TRBV21-1 is tagged as a pseudogene. The CDR3 sequence is 16 residues long.

This clonotype was observed many times. This may arise from a read error, as a much more abundant clone is one base away. The V and J genes are TRBV12-3 or TRBV12-4 and TRBJ1-3; D not certain. The CDR3 runs to 14 residues. The CDR3 DNA reads as TGTGCCAGTAGAAGGGCAGACTCTGAAAACACCATATATTTT. This encodes CASRRADSENTIYF.

CDR3: CSASIQGADYGYTF. The CDR3 DNA is TGCAGTGCTAGCATTCAGGGGGCAGACTATGGCTACACCTTC. The chain carries TRBV20-1 and TRBJ1-2; 8 bases fit TRBD1. The length of the CDR3 is 14 residues. From germline, CDR1 is DFQATT and CDR2 SNEGSKA (reference sequence). The trim removed 3 bases at V and 3 bases at J, leaving 6 bases unmatched.